These 5 T cell receptor beta chains were sequenced from one sample in a study of blood T cell repertoires in COVID-19. Libraries were prepared by immunoSEQ multiplex PCR; TCRdb keeps only in-frame clonotypes and omits some of them. There are approximately 240,000 clones in the sample; roughly 85% occur only once, and roughly 2.8% lies in the top ten. Specimen: peripheral blood. Receptors originate from a man aged 50-60 years who had recovered from COVID-19.

This clone was picked up one time. The rearrangement links TRBV19 to TRBJ2-5; TRBD2 matches 14 bases. The germline V gene has CDR1 LNHDA and CDR2 SQIVND (reference sequence). The CDR3 totals 16 residues. Germline trimming cut 3 bases from V and 4 bases from J; bases unmatched to any gene: 4. CDR3 region: CASSIIGTSGGETQYF. CDR3 DNA: TGTGCCAGTAGTATCATCGGGACTAGCGGGGGAGAGACCCAGTACTTC.

The V gene is TRBV30, the J gene TRBJ1-6; 7 bases match TRBD1. With 2 bases clipped from V and 6 bases from J, the junction kept 7 bases outside the gene matches. CDR3 length: 15 amino acids. In germline, CDR1 is GTSNPN, CDR2 SVGIG (reference sequence). This CDR3 reads CAWSQTGMSNSPLHF. In DNA form, the CDR3 reads TGTGCCTGGAGTCAGACAGGGATGAGTAATTCACCCCTCCACTTT.

The V gene is TRBV10-1, the J gene TRBJ2-7; D is uncertain. The CDR3 runs 12 residues. V was trimmed by 1 base and J by 3 bases, leaving 4 bases between them. CDR1 and CDR2 from the germline V gene are WNHNN and SYGVQD (reference sequence). The CDR3 nucleotides read TGCGCCAGCAGTGAGTTGAGCTACGAGCAGTACTTC. Translated, it gives CASSELSYEQYF.

Concerning this clone: Other nucleotide sequences in the sample specify the same CDR3. This chain uses TRBV18 with TRBJ2-5; D uncertain. CDR1 and CDR2 from the germline V gene are KGHSH and LQKENI. V gave up 2 bases and J gave up 2 bases, with 6 bases separating them. The CDR3 covers 13 residues. CDR3: CASSPGLQETQYF. CDR3 bases: TGTGCCAGCTCACCAGGCCTTCAAGAGACCCAGTACTTC. The full variable domain, with the rest looked up from reference TRBV18 and TRBJ2-5, is NAGVMQNPRHLVRRRGQEARLRCSPMKGHSHVYWYRQLPEEGLKFMVYLQKENIIDESGMPKERFSAEFPKEGPSILRIQQVVRGDSAAYFCASSPGLQETQYFGPGTRLLVL.

The chain uses TRBV30 and TRBJ1-5, with 7 bases identical to TRBD1. CDR1 is GTSNPN, CDR2 SVGIG, per germline (reference sequence). With V trimmed by 1 base and J by 6 bases, 3 bases remained unmatched. CDR3 length: 13 residues. CDR3 residues: CAWSADRVQPQHF. In nucleotides, the CDR3 is TGTGCCTGGAGTGCCGACAGGGTTCAGCCCCAGCATTTT. Full variable domain (missing parts from reference TRBV30 and TRBJ1-5): SQTIHQWPATLVQPVGSPLSLECTVEGTSNPNLYWYRQAAGRGLQLLFYSVGIGQISSEVPQNLSASRPQDRQFILSSKKLLLSDSGFYLCAWSADRVQPQHFGDGTRLSIL.